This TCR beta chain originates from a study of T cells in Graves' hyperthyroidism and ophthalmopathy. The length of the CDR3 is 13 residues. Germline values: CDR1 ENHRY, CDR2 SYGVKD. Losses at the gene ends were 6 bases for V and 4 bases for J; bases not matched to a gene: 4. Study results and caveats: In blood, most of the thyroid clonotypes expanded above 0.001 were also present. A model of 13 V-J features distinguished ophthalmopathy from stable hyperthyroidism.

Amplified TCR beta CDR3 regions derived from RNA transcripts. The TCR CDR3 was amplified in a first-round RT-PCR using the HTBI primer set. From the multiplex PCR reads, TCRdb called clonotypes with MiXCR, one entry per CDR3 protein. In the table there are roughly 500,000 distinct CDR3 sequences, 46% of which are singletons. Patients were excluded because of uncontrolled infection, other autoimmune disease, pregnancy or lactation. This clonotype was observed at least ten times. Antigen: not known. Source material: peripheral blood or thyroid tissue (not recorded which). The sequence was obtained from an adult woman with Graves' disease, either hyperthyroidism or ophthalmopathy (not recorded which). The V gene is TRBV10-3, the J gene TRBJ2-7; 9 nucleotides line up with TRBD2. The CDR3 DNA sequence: TGTGCCATCAGGTCTAGCGGGAATTACGAGCAGTACTTC. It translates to CAIRSSGNYEQYF.